This T cell receptor (beta chain) appears in the sequencing data of a study of identical twins. MiXCR, applied by TCRdb to the 5' RACE reads, yields one record per CDR3 protein. The sample contains roughly 1,500,000 distinct CDR3 sequences, roughly 35% of which appear only once. V lost 6 bases, J lost 4 bases, and 10 bases stayed unmatched. The CDR3 is 17 residues long. This clonotype was seen a few times. Sequencing was done on a sample of cord blood. The rearrangement links TRBV12-3 or TRBV12-4 to TRBJ2-1; TRBD2 matches at 12 bases. The clonotype comes from a newborn girl in good health. Written as DNA, the CDR3 is TGTGCCAGCAGCCGGACTAGCGGGACGAATCCGTACAATGAGCAGTTCTTC. The encoded protein is CASSRTSGTNPYNEQFF.